This entry lists 3 T cell receptor beta chains sequenced from one sample in a study of CD8 T cells in ankylosing spondylitis. TCRdb re-called the 5' RACE reads through MiXCR, storing one row per CDR3 protein. The sample lists about 220,000 distinct CDR3 sequences; roughly a tenth were seen once. The sample was blood, either unsorted or a sorted T cell fraction (not recorded which). The receptors originated from a male donor with ankylosing spondylitis or in good health (not recorded which).

The rearrangement links TRBV6-5 to TRBJ2-3; 7 bases map to TRBD1. Trimming cost V 2 bases and J 4 bases; bases outside gene matches: 9. Germline CDR1 is MNHEY and CDR2 is SVGAGI. The CDR3 covers 16 residues. CDR3 loop: CASSYTNYRGADTQYF. CDR3 in DNA: TGTGCCAGCAGTTACACAAATTACAGGGGTGCAGATACGCAGTATTTT.

This rearrangement joins TRBV7-2 to TRBJ1-4; 7 bases are a match to TRBD1. V lost 2 bases and J lost 7; bases outside the gene matches: 4. Looked up from germline, CDR1 is SGHTA and CDR2 is FQGNSA. The CDR3 is made up of 14 amino acids. In DNA, the CDR3 is TGTGCCAGCAGCTTAATAGGGGGCGTTGAAAAACTGTTTTTT. It codes for CASSLIGGVEKLFF. Full variable domain (remainder filled in from reference TRBV7-2 and TRBJ1-4): GAGVSQSPSNKVTEKGKDVELRCDPISGHTALYWYRQSLGQGLEFLIYFQGNSAPDKSGLPSDRFSAERTGGSVSTLTIQRTQQEDSAVYLCASSLIGGVEKLFFGSGTQLSVL.

This clonotype was seen only a few times. V and J are TRBV5-1 and TRBJ2-1, with D uncertain. The CDR3 has 14 residues. Germline-derived CDR1 and CDR2 are SGHRS and YFSETQ. Trimming shortened V by 7 bases and J by 9 bases, and 20 bases separated the two germline ends. As DNA, the CDR3 is TGCGCCAGCGGGGAAGTGTTAGCCGATACTGAGCAGTTCTTC. This sequence encodes CASGEVLADTEQFF. Full variable domain (remainder filled in from reference TRBV5-1 and TRBJ2-1): KAGVTQTPRYLIKTRGQQVTLSCSPISGHRSVSWYQQTPGQGLQFLFEYFSETQRNKGNFPGRFSGRQFSNSRSEMNVSTLELGDSALYLCASGEVLADTEQFFGPGTRLTVL.